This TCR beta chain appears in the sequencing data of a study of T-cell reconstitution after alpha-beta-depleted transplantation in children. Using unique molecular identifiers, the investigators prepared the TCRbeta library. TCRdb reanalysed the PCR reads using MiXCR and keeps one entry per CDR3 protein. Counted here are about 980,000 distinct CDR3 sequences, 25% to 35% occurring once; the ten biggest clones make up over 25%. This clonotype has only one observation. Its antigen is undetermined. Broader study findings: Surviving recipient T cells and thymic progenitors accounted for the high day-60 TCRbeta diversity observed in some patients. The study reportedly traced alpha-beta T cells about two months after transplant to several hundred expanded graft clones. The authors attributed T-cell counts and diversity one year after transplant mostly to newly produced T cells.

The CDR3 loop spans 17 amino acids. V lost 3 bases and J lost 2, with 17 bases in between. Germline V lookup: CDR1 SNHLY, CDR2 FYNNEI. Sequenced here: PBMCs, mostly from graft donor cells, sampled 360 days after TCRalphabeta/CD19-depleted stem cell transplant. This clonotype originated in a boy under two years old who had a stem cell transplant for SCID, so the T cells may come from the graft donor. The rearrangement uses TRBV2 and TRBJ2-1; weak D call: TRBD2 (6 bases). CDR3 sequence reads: CASSDTPAGEAYNEQFF. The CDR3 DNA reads TGTGCCAGCAGTGATACCCCGGCCGGGGAGGCCTACAATGAGCAGTTCTTC.